This T cell receptor beta chain was found in a study of regulatory T cells in long-lasting Graves disease. The wider study: Graves' patients who were just diagnosed had used antithyroid drugs for under 3 months. General observations from the study: Relative to new patients (approximately 1,000), persistent patients exhibited greater sharing of public clonotypes (2,741).

Stated time point: newly diagnosed GD, antithyroid drugs for less than 3 months. PBMCs provided the RNA from which the TCR library was made. Trimming took 5 bases from V and 3 from J, leaving 15 bases between them. Germline CDR1 is SEHNR and CDR2 is FQNEAQ (reference sequence). The CDR3 sequence is 15 residues long. In building TCR beta libraries, iRepertoire HTBI primers were used together with Arm-PCR of CDR3 regions. TCRdb reprocessed the multiplex PCR reads with MiXCR, giving one entry per CDR3 protein. The sample records about 400,000 distinct CDR3 sequences, 15% to 17% being singletons. This clonotype showed up many times. Its antigen is still unknown.

The sample was peripheral blood mononuclear cells (PBMCs), taken at new diagnosis, from a patient treated with antithyroid drugs. The chain recombines TRBV7-9 with TRBJ2-3; D might be TRBD2 (5 bases). The TCR originated in a female donor with Graves disease. Here the CDR3 DNA reads TGTGCCAGCAGCCCTACCAGCGGAACAACAGATACGCAGTATTTT. Residues: CASSPTSGTTDTQYF.